This is a list of T cell receptor beta chains from one sample in a study of post-analysis software for immune sequencing data. TCRdb re-analysed the PCR reads in MiXCR, keeping a single row per CDR3 protein. Among approximately 730,000 distinct CDR3 sequences listed, roughly 46% were seen once. Sequenced material: blood. The origin of the receptors is a girl aged 10 to 17 with multiple sclerosis. The CDR3 runs from the conserved cysteine through the conserved F or W. The D gene is left open where the match is weak. Clone size is not always given. Where it is, it says once, few, many or a class for expanded clones.

CDR3nt: TGTGCCAGCAGCTTAGACTGGACCCAAGAGACCCAGTACTTC; CDR3aa: CASSLDWTQETQYF; v_gene: TRBV7-2; d_gene: NA; j_gene: TRBJ2-5; abundance: few
CDR3nt: TGTGCCAGCAGCTCCGCCGGGGATCGCGAGACCCAGTACTTC; CDR3aa: CASSSAGDRETQYF; v_gene: TRBV6-2/TRBV6-3; d_gene: NA; j_gene: TRBJ2-5; abundance: NA
CDR3nt: TGTGCCAGCAGTTTCCCACTAACCGTTATGAATGAGCAGTTCTTC; CDR3aa: CASSFPLTVMNEQFF; v_gene: TRBV12-3/TRBV12-4; d_gene: NA; j_gene: TRBJ2-1; abundance: few
CDR3nt: TGCAGCGGTTCCAGGGGGGAGGGCTACGAGCAGTACTTC; CDR3aa: CSGSRGEGYEQYF; v_gene: TRBV29-1; d_gene: NA; j_gene: TRBJ2-7; abundance: NA
CDR3nt: TGCAGCGTTGAAGGGAGCAGGGGGCAGCCCCAGCATTTT; CDR3aa: CSVEGSRGQPQHF; v_gene: TRBV29-1; d_gene: TRBD1; j_gene: TRBJ1-5; abundance: once
CDR3nt: TGCGCCAGCAGCCAAGTGGGCCCCCCAACCTACAATGAGCAGTTCTTC; CDR3aa: CASSQVGPPTYNEQFF; v_gene: TRBV4-1; d_gene: NA; j_gene: TRBJ2-1; abundance: few
CDR3nt: TGTGCCATCAACTCGCTCCGGGACAGTGAGCAGTTCTTC; CDR3aa: CAINSLRDSEQFF; v_gene: TRBV6-1; d_gene: TRBD1; j_gene: TRBJ2-1; abundance: NA
CDR3nt: TGCAGTGCTAGACGGACCAACCAAGAGACCCAGTACTTC; CDR3aa: CSARRTNQETQYF; v_gene: TRBV20-1; d_gene: NA; j_gene: TRBJ2-5; abundance: NA
CDR3nt: TGCAGTGCTAGAGATCTGGGGGAAAGGGTCGGCTACACCTTC; CDR3aa: CSARDLGERVGYTF; v_gene: TRBV20-1; d_gene: NA; j_gene: TRBJ1-2; abundance: few
CDR3nt: TGTGCCACCAGCATCCTCCCGAGGACTGAAGCTTTCTTT; CDR3aa: CATSILPRTEAFF; v_gene: TRBV15; d_gene: NA; j_gene: TRBJ1-1; abundance: NA
CDR3nt: TGTGCCAGCAGCTCGGACAGGACCCGCTCCTACGAGCAGTACTTC; CDR3aa: CASSSDRTRSYEQYF; v_gene: TRBV7-2; d_gene: TRBD1; j_gene: TRBJ2-7; abundance: many
CDR3nt: TGTGCCAGCAGCCCGACTAGCGGGAGCTCCAATGAGCAGTTCTTC; CDR3aa: CASSPTSGSSNEQFF; v_gene: TRBV12-3/TRBV12-4; d_gene: TRBD2; j_gene: TRBJ2-1; abundance: NA
CDR3nt: TGTGCCAGCAGCTTAGCAAGTGGAGGCCCTAGCGGGGGCTCCTACGAGCAGTACTTC; CDR3aa: CASSLASGGPSGGSYEQYF; v_gene: TRBV7-6; d_gene: TRBD2; j_gene: TRBJ2-7; abundance: few
CDR3nt: TGTGCCAGCGGACTAGCGGGAGGGGAGGGAAGGGTCAATGAGCAGTTCTTC; CDR3aa: CASGLAGGEGRVNEQFF; v_gene: TRBV11-1; d_gene: TRBD2; j_gene: TRBJ2-1; abundance: NA
CDR3nt: TGTGCCAGCAGTTCCGAGGGACGACTAGCGCGGAGCACAGATACGCAGTATTTT; CDR3aa: CASSSEGRLARSTDTQYF; v_gene: TRBV6-5; d_gene: TRBD2; j_gene: TRBJ2-3; abundance: NA
CDR3nt: TGTGCCAGCAGCTCCCAACCGGGACAGGGTTTTTACGAGCAGTACTTC; CDR3aa: CASSSQPGQGFYEQYF; v_gene: TRBV7-9; d_gene: TRBD1; j_gene: TRBJ2-7; abundance: NA
CDR3nt: TGTGCCAGCAGCCCCCGGACAGGGTCAGGCGGCTACACCTTC; CDR3aa: CASSPRTGSGGYTF; v_gene: TRBV12-3/TRBV12-4; d_gene: TRBD1; j_gene: TRBJ1-2; abundance: NA
CDR3nt: TGCAGCGCCGGACTAGCGGGAGGGCCTCAAGAGCAGTACTTC; CDR3aa: CSAGLAGGPQEQYF; v_gene: TRBV29-1; d_gene: TRBD2; j_gene: TRBJ2-7; abundance: NA
CDR3nt: TGTGCCAGCAGCTTAAATAAGTGGGAGGGTAACTACGAGCAGTACTTC; CDR3aa: CASSLNKWEGNYEQYF; v_gene: TRBV7-6; d_gene: TRBD2; j_gene: TRBJ2-7; abundance: few
CDR3nt: TGCAGTACCCCGACAGGTCTTTCCTACAATGAGCAGTTCTTC; CDR3aa: CSTPTGLSYNEQFF; v_gene: TRBV20-1; d_gene: NA; j_gene: TRBJ2-1; abundance: NA
CDR3nt: TGTGCCAGCAGTTTATTCCGGCTGATCTCCTACGAGCAGTACTTC; CDR3aa: CASSLFRLISYEQYF; v_gene: TRBV28; d_gene: NA; j_gene: TRBJ2-7; abundance: NA
CDR3nt: TGTGCCAGCAGCTTAGGGGGACGGGTTGAGCAGTTCTTC; CDR3aa: CASSLGGRVEQFF; v_gene: TRBV13; d_gene: NA; j_gene: TRBJ2-1; abundance: NA
CDR3nt: TGCAGTGCTATATGGACTAGCGGGACAGGCGAGCAGTACTTC; CDR3aa: CSAIWTSGTGEQYF; v_gene: TRBV20-1; d_gene: TRBD2; j_gene: TRBJ2-7; abundance: few
CDR3nt: TGTGCCAGCAGTTCTCATACAGGCCACCCAGGAAATCAGCCCCAGCATTTT; CDR3aa: CASSSHTGHPGNQPQHF; v_gene: TRBV28; d_gene: NA; j_gene: TRBJ1-5; abundance: NA
CDR3nt: TGCAGTGCTAGAGTGTATAGAGGAGACTACAATGAGCAGTTCTTC; CDR3aa: CSARVYRGDYNEQFF; v_gene: TRBV20-1; d_gene: NA; j_gene: TRBJ2-1; abundance: few
CDR3nt: TGTGCCAGCAGCCCAACGGCTTTCGGGACTGACTATGGCTACACCTTC; CDR3aa: CASSPTAFGTDYGYTF; v_gene: TRBV12-3/TRBV12-4; d_gene: NA; j_gene: TRBJ1-2; abundance: NA
CDR3nt: TGCGCCAGCAGCCAGGATTCCGGGACAGGGGAATGGGACACTGAAGCTTTCTTT; CDR3aa: CASSQDSGTGEWDTEAFF; v_gene: TRBV4-3; d_gene: TRBD1; j_gene: TRBJ1-1; abundance: NA
CDR3nt: TGCAGTGCTAGAGGGACGGAGTACCTCTACGAGCAGTACTTC; CDR3aa: CSARGTEYLYEQYF; v_gene: TRBV20-1; d_gene: NA; j_gene: TRBJ2-7; abundance: few
CDR3nt: TGTGCCAGCAGTCCAGACAGGCGCATTCAGTACTTC; CDR3aa: CASSPDRRIQYF; v_gene: TRBV12-3/TRBV12-4; d_gene: NA; j_gene: TRBJ2-4; abundance: NA
CDR3nt: TGTGCCAGCAGTTCCCGACTAGCGGGAGGGTTCGGGAACGAGCAGTACTTC; CDR3aa: CASSSRLAGGFGNEQYF; v_gene: TRBV12-3/TRBV12-4; d_gene: TRBD2; j_gene: TRBJ2-7; abundance: NA
CDR3nt: TGTGCCAGCAGCTTAAGTAGCGGGATCGTGAACGAGCAGTACTTC; CDR3aa: CASSLSSGIVNEQYF; v_gene: TRBV7-6; d_gene: TRBD2; j_gene: TRBJ2-7; abundance: few
CDR3nt: TGCGCCAGCAGCCGTGCCACGGACACCGGGGAGCGGTTTTTT; CDR3aa: CASSRATDTGERFF; v_gene: TRBV4-1; d_gene: NA; j_gene: TRBJ2-2; abundance: NA
CDR3nt: TGTGCCGGCCGAGTGACTCTCACAGATACGCAGTATTTT; CDR3aa: CAGRVTLTDTQYF; v_gene: TRBV14; d_gene: NA; j_gene: TRBJ2-3; abundance: NA
CDR3nt: TGTGCCAGCAGTGAGAGACTAGCGGGGTACAATGAGCAGTTCTTC; CDR3aa: CASSERLAGYNEQFF; v_gene: TRBV25-1; d_gene: TRBD2; j_gene: TRBJ2-1; abundance: few
CDR3nt: TGCGCCAGCAGCTTGCGAATTGGCCAGGGTGGGGAGCTGTTTTTT; CDR3aa: CASSLRIGQGGELFF; v_gene: TRBV5-1; d_gene: NA; j_gene: TRBJ2-2; abundance: few
CDR3nt: TGTGCCAGCAGCTTAATGGGACGCAGAGGCAATGAGCAGTACTTC; CDR3aa: CASSLMGRRGNEQYF; v_gene: TRBV7-3; d_gene: NA; j_gene: TRBJ2-5; abundance: NA
CDR3nt: TGTGCCAGCAGTGAGGGCAGGGCTTACGAGCAGTACTTC; CDR3aa: CASSEGRAYEQYF; v_gene: TRBV2; d_gene: NA; j_gene: TRBJ2-7; abundance: NA
CDR3nt: TGTGCCAGCAGCCGTACTACAGGGAGCCCTGGGGCCAACGTCCTGACTTTC; CDR3aa: CASSRTTGSPGANVLTF; v_gene: TRBV3-1; d_gene: NA; j_gene: TRBJ2-6; abundance: few
CDR3nt: TGTGCCAGCAGTGCTCAGGGCGCTGGGGCCAACGTCCGGACTTTC; CDR3aa: CASSAQGAGANVRTF; v_gene: TRBV2; d_gene: NA; j_gene: TRBJ2-6; abundance: few
CDR3nt: TGTGCCAGCAGCTTAGACTTGAGCACAGATACGCAGTATTTT; CDR3aa: CASSLDLSTDTQYF; v_gene: TRBV7-8; d_gene: NA; j_gene: TRBJ2-3; abundance: few
CDR3nt: TGCAGTGCTACAACACCGATCTATGGCTACACCTTC; CDR3aa: CSATTPIYGYTF; v_gene: TRBV20-1; d_gene: NA; j_gene: TRBJ1-2; abundance: few
CDR3nt: TGTGCCAGCAGTTTAAAAGTGCGGGGTGGTGAGCAGTTCTTC; CDR3aa: CASSLKVRGGEQFF; v_gene: TRBV12-3/TRBV12-4; d_gene: NA; j_gene: TRBJ2-1; abundance: NA
CDR3nt: TGTGCCAGCAGCCAAGATCCCGGGGACAATGAGCAGTTCTTC; CDR3aa: CASSQDPGDNEQFF; v_gene: TRBV3-1; d_gene: NA; j_gene: TRBJ2-1; abundance: few
CDR3nt: TGTGCCAGCAGTGAGAGGGACAGGGAGAGAAACTATGGCTACACCTTC; CDR3aa: CASSERDRERNYGYTF; v_gene: TRBV25-1; d_gene: TRBD1; j_gene: TRBJ1-2; abundance: once
CDR3nt: TGTGCCAGCGGACTGTTCTACGAGCAGTACTTC; CDR3aa: CASGLFYEQYF; v_gene: TRBV27; d_gene: NA; j_gene: TRBJ2-7; abundance: NA
CDR3nt: TGTGCCATCGGGGCAGGAGCATCGTACGAGCAGTACTTC; CDR3aa: CAIGAGASYEQYF; v_gene: TRBV10-3; d_gene: NA; j_gene: TRBJ2-7; abundance: once